A selection of T cell receptor beta chains follows, all from one sample in a study of response to subunit inactivated influenza vaccine. Each CDR3 protein gets one entry after TCRdb re-called the RT-PCR reads with MiXCR. The table lists about 520,000 distinct CDR3 sequences, about 25% of them singletons, with approximately 1.9% in the top ten. This material consisted of CD4+ T cells sorted from PBMCs, taken less than 6 days after vaccination. These receptor sequences come from a man between 50 and 59 years old who received an inactivated influenza vaccine. Both conserved end residues are trimmed from each CDR3. The order of the fields is D gene, J gene, V gene, CDR3 length, CDR3 protein. A D gene is named only where the DNA matches it firmly.

TRBD2,TRBJ2-2,TRBV7-6,13,ASSVSGANTGELF
TRBD2,TRBJ2-7,TRBV6-5,14,ASSYSTQRDFYEQY
-,TRBJ1-1,TRBV20-1,11,SASLVTNTEAF
-,TRBJ1-1,TRBV3-1,13,ASSHEMTANTEAF
TRBD2,TRBJ2-1,TRBV7-8,14,ASSLASSGKRGEQF
-,TRBJ1-1,TRBV2,15,AFSFNLGGPVGTEAF
-,TRBJ1-1,TRBV29-1,11,SVEVGGTFEAF
-,TRBJ2-5,TRBV3-1,14,ASSQEILTVGETQY
-,TRBJ2-3,TRBV2,11,ASNPDRTDTQY
TRBD1,TRBJ1-1,TRBV6-2/TRBV6-3,12,AGRTRGRGTEAF
-,TRBJ1-6,TRBV10-3,12,AISDPGYNSPLH
TRBD1,TRBJ2-7,TRBV7-9,14,ASSNPDRGPSYEQY
-,TRBJ1-4,TRBV7-9,13,ASSLGTNLWEKLF
TRBD2,TRBJ2-7,TRBV10-3,9,ATAGGEVQY
TRBD2,TRBJ2-7,TRBV20-1,12,SAFSRGTSDEQY
-,TRBJ2-7,TRBV5-1,11,ASSLARDYEQY
-,TRBJ2-1,TRBV7-9,12,ASSLRVAENEQF
-,TRBJ2-5,TRBV12-3/TRBV12-4,10,ASSGRAETQY
-,TRBJ2-1,TRBV7-2,9,ASSRSDEQF
-,TRBJ2-5,TRBV28,12,ASTPHATGETQY
TRBD1,TRBJ2-7,TRBV10-3,12,AINGQGKGYEQY
-,TRBJ2-1,TRBV25-1,18,ASSRGQGWGGISSYNEQF
TRBD1,TRBJ2-4,TRBV7-2,15,ASSLEGQGAAKNIQY
-,TRBJ2-7,TRBV5-1,13,ASSSSGRGLYEQY
-,TRBJ2-3,TRBV10-3,11,AISERLTDTQY
TRBD2,TRBJ2-1,TRBV19,13,ASSPGLASNNEQF
-,TRBJ1-3,TRBV5-1,13,ASSLDTSTGNTIY
TRBD1,TRBJ2-5,TRBV15,14,ATSRPGQGGRETQY
-,TRBJ2-1,TRBV12-3/TRBV12-4,13,ASSPEASSYNEQF
TRBD1,TRBJ1-1,TRBV29-1,10,SVGDRGRPAF
-,TRBJ1-5,TRBV6-2/TRBV6-3,12,ASSYSHSNQPQH
-,TRBJ1-2,TRBV6-1,12,ASSPTARLYGYT
TRBD1,TRBJ1-1,TRBV7-2,15,ASSLALLGTVNTEAF
-,TRBJ2-1,TRBV2,11,ASRAGTYNEQF
-,TRBJ1-1,TRBV5-1,12,ASSGGFMNTEAF
-,TRBJ2-5,TRBV12-3/TRBV12-4,13,ASMAFGQVQETQY
TRBD1,TRBJ2-5,TRBV27,13,ASSLSWDRQETQY
TRBD1,TRBJ1-1,TRBV5-1,11,ASSRQDRTQAF
-,TRBJ2-6,TRBV7-8,15,ASSLRDLGSGANVLT
-,TRBJ2-3,TRBV5-1,16,ASSLGWTTTRSTDTQY
-,TRBJ2-1,TRBV10-3,12,AISDRGSYNEQF
TRBD1,TRBJ2-7,TRBV10-3,11,AISRGTGDEQY
TRBD2,TRBJ2-7,TRBV7-2,14,ASSLDSSGSSYEQY
-,TRBJ2-5,TRBV30,11,AWSVGVGETQY
TRBD1,TRBJ1-4,TRBV7-9,12,ASSRGQGNEKLF
-,TRBJ2-2,TRBV12-3/TRBV12-4,12,ASRPDAGFGELF
TRBD1,TRBJ1-2,TRBV24-1,12,ATRDREFNYGYT
TRBD1,TRBJ2-7,TRBV6-2/TRBV6-3,12,ASSMDRGTYEQY
TRBD2,TRBJ2-1,TRBV5-1,13,ASGPSGTTYNEQF
TRBD2,TRBJ2-3,TRBV5-1,14,ASSLGLAGVADTQY
-,TRBJ1-2,TRBV6-5,15,ASSYTIMAVSIYGYT
-,TRBJ1-1,TRBV5-1,14,ASSLASGLNLTEAF
-,TRBJ1-1,TRBV7-9,10,ASSRTFPEAF
-,TRBJ2-7,TRBV5-1,11,ASRQGPFGEQY
TRBD1,TRBJ2-7,TRBV27,14,ASSPGQGATAYEQY